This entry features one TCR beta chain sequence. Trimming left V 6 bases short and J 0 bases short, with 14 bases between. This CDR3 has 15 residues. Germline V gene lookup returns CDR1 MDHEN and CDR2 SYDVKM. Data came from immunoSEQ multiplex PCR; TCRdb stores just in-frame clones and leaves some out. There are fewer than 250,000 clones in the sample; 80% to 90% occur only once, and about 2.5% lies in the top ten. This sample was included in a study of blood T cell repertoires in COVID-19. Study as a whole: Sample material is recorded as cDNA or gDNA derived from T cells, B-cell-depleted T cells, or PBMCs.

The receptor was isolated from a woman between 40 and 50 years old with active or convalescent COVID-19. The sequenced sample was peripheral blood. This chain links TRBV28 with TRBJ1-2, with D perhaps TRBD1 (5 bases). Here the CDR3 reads CASSPREGPNYGYTF. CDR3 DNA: TGTGCCAGCAGCCCCAGGGAGGGACCTAACTATGGCTACACCTTC.